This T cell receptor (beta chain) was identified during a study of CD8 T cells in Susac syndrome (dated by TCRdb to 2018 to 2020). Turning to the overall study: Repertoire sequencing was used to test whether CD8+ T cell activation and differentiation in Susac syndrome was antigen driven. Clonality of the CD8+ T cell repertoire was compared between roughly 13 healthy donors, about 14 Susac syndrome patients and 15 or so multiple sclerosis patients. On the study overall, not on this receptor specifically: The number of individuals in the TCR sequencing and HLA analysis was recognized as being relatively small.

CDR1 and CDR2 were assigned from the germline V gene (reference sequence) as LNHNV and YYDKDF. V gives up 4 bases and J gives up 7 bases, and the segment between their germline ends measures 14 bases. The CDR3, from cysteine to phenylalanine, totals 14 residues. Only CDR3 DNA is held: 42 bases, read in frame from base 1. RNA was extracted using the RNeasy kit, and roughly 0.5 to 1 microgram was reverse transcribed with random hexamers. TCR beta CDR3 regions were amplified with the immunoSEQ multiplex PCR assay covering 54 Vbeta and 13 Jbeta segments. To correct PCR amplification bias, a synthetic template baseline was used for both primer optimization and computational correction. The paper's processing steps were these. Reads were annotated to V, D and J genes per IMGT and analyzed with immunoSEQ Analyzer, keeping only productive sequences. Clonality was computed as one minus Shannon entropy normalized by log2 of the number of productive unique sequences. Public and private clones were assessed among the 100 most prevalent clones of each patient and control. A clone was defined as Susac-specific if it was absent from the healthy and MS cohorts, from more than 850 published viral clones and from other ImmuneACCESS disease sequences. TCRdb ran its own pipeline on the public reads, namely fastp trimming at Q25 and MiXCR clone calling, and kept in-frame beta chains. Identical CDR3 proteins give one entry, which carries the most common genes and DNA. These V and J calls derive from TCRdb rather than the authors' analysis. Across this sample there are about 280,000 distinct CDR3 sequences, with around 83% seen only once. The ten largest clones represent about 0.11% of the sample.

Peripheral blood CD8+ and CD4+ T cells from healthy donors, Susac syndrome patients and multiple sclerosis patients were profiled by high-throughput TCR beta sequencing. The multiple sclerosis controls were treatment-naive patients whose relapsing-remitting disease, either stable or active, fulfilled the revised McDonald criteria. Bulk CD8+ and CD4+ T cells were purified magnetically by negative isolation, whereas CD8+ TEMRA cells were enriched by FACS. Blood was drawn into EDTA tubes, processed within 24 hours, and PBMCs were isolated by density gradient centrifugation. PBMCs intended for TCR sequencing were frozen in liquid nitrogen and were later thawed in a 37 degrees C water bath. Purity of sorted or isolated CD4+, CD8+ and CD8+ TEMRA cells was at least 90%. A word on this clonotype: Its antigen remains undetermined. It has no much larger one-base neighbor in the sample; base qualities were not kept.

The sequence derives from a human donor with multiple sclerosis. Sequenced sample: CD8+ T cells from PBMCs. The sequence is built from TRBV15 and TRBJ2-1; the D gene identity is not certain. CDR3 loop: CATSTFVARNEQFF. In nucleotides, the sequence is TGTGCCACCAGCACCTTCGTGGCCCGTAATGAGCAGTTCTTC.